The clone carrying this TCR beta chain came up a few times. Its antigen is still unknown. V was shortened by 1 base and J by 9 bases, with 10 bases between the two germline ends. The CDR3 is made up of 13 amino acids. Germline V gene data show CDR1 as SGHTA and CDR2 as FQGNSA. The source of the sample is a study of identical twins. Study conclusions and caveats: Excess sharing between twins was weaker in beta out-of-frame sequences. Reduced insertions were recorded for abundant cord blood beta clonotypes, with no such pattern in memory repertoires.

TCRdb used MiXCR to reprocess the 5' RACE reads, holding one entry per CDR3 protein. The sample consists of some 500,000 distinct CDR3 sequences, 9.6% of them appearing once. These data were also filed under a second study, of yellow fever vaccine responses in identical twins.

The receptor was derived from a woman in her late teens or twenties in good health. The V call is TRBV7-2, the J call TRBJ2-1; D call uncertain. Sequencing input: PBMCs. The CDR3 bases are TGTGCCAGCAGCTTAGGGCGCAAGCCTGAGCAGTTCTTC. Translating gives CASSLGRKPEQFF.